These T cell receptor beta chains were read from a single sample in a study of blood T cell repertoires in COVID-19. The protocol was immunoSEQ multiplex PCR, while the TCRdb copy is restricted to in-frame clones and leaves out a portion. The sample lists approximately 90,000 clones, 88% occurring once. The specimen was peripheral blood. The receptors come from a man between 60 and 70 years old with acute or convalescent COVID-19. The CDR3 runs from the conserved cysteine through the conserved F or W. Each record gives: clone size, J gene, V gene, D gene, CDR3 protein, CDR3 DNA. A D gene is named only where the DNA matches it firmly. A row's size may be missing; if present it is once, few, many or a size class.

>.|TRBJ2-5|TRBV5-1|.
CASSSRFGHQQETQYF
TGCGCCAGCAGCTCCCGGTTTGGACACCAACAAGAGACCCAGTACTTC
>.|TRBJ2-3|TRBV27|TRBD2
CASSLAGANTDTQYF
TGTGCCAGCAGTCTAGCGGGGGCCAACACAGATACGCAGTATTTT
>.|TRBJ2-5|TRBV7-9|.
CASSLPVAGLQETQYF
TGTGCCAGCAGCTTACCGGTGGCGGGCCTTCAAGAGACCCAGTACTTC
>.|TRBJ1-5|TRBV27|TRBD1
CASSLIPATGSNQPQHF
TGTGCCAGCAGTTTAATCCCCGCGACAGGGAGCAATCAGCCCCAGCATTTT
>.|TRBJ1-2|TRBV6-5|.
CASLGRGGDYGYTF
TGTGCCAGCCTGGGGAGGGGAGGGGATTATGGCTACACCTTC
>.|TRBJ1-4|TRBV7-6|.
CASSLAPGEKLFF
TGTGCCAGCAGCTTAGCGCCGGGTGAAAAACTGTTTTTT
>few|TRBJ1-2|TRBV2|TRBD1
CASSDRGSYGYTF
TGTGCCAGCAGCGACAGGGGCAGCTATGGCTACACCTTC
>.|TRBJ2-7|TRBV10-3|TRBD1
CAISETGAGGEQYF
TGTGCCATCAGTGAAACCGGTGCAGGGGGCGAGCAGTACTTC
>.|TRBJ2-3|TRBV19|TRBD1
CASGQGSTDTQYF
TGTGCCAGCGGACAGGGGAGCACAGATACGCAGTATTTT
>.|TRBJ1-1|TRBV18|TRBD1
CASLLNTGTANTEAFF
TGTGCCAGCTTACTGAACACCGGGACAGCCAACACTGAAGCTTTCTTT
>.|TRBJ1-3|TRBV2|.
CASSPDTTPSSGNTIYF
TGTGCCAGCAGCCCGGACACAACACCCAGCTCTGGAAACACCATATATTTT
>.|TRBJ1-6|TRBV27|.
CASSLASGVGSPLHF
TGTGCCAGCAGTTTAGCCTCAGGGGTCGGTTCACCCCTCCACTTT
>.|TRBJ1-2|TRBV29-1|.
CSVEQINYGYTF
TGCAGCGTGGAACAGATTAACTATGGCTACACCTTC
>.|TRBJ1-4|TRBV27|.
CASSSVSGLSEKLFF
TGTGCCAGCAGTTCAGTCTCGGGACTGTCGGAAAAACTGTTTTTT
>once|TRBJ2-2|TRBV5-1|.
CASSLAVGVPNTGELFF
TGCGCCAGCAGCTTGGCGGTGGGCGTTCCCAACACCGGGGAGCTGTTTTTT
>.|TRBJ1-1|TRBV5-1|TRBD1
CASSRQGRTEAFF
TGCGCCAGCAGCCGACAGGGGCGCACTGAAGCTTTCTTT
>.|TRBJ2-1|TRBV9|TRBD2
CASSELAGGEAEQFF
TGTGCCAGCAGCGAACTAGCGGGAGGGGAGGCTGAGCAGTTCTTC
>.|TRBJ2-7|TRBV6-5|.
CASTGRGYEQYF
TGTGCCAGCACCGGTCGGGGCTACGAGCAGTACTTC
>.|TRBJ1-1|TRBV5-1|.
CASSKTGTLNTEAFF
TGCGCCAGCAGCAAAACAGGAACCCTCAACACTGAAGCTTTCTTT
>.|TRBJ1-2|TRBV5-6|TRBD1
CASSSPDRRYGYTF
TGTGCCAGCAGCTCCCCGGACAGGCGCTATGGCTACACCTTC
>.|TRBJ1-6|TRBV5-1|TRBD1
CASSLARDRYSPLHF
TGCGCCAGCAGCTTGGCCCGGGACAGGTATTCACCCCTCCACTTT
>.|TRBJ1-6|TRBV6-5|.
CASLQGRRHNSPLHF
TGTGCCAGCCTGCAGGGGCGTAGACATAATTCACCCCTCCACTTT